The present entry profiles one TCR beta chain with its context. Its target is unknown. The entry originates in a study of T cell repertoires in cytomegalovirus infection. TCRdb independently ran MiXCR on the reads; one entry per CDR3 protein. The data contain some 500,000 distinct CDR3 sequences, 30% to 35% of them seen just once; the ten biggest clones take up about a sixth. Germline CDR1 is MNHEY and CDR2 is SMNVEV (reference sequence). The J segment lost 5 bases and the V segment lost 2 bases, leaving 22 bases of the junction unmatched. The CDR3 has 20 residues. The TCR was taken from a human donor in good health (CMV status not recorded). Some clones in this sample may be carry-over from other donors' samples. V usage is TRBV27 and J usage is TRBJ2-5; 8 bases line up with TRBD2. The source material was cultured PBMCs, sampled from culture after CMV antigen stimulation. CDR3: CASSLGGVGLAGSSVETQYF. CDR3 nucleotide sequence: TGTGCCAGCAGTTTAGGGGGAGTCGGCCTAGCGGGCTCCTCGGTGGAGACCCAGTACTTC.